This T cell receptor (beta chain) derives from a study of CD8 T cells in Susac syndrome. Reverse transcription of roughly 0.45 to 1 ug RNA used random hexamers. Coverage of TCR beta CDR3 amplification by immunoSEQ multiplex PCR extended to 54 Vbeta and 13 Jbeta. TCRdb re-called the immunoSEQ multiplex PCR reads with MiXCR, one entry per CDR3 protein. The sample has about 110,000 distinct CDR3 sequences, about 95% seen once. Sequencing of TCR beta was undertaken in CD8+ and CD4+ T cells derived from blood. CDR1 SNHLY and CDR2 FYNNEI come from the germline V gene. The CDR3 contains 16 residues. The ends lost 4 bases at V and 5 bases at J; junction bases unmatched: 9.

V and J are TRBV2 and TRBJ2-1, with TRBD1 identical over 9 bases. Sequenced sample: CD4+ T cells from PBMCs. The clonotype was recovered from a human donor in good health. The CDR3 DNA reads TGTGCCAGCAGTGCGCAACAGGGGGCCCTACACAATGAGCAGTTCTTC. It encodes CASSAQQGALHNEQFF.